The 14 T cell receptor beta chains reported below all come from one sample, sequenced in a study of T cell responses to AZD1222 COVID-19 vaccine. Repertoires were generated with immunoSEQ multiplex PCR, while TCRdb's copy carries only in-frame clones and drops some. The sample contains tens of thousands of clones, under 95% of which appear only once. This material consisted of peripheral blood, taken on day 0 of MenACWY control vaccination. The receptors come from an adult in good health.

This chain joins TRBV10-3 and TRBJ1-6; perhaps TRBD1 as D (5 bases). This CDR3 region has 12 residues. The V gene lost 4 bases and the J gene lost 9 bases, with 7 bases spanning the gap. The germline V gene encodes CDR1 ENHRY and CDR2 SYGVKD. The CDR3 here is CAISATGSPLHF. CDR3 nucleotides: TGTGCCATCAGTGCCACAGGTTCACCCCTCCACTTT.

The genes are TRBV6-1 and TRBJ2-7; possible D gene TRBD2, 5 bases. This CDR3 is built from 14 residues. Germline V gene sequence: CDR1 MNHNS, CDR2 SASEGT. Between the trimmed V and J ends, which lost 2 bases and 3 bases, there was a span of 11 bases. DNA of the CDR3: TGTGCCAGCAGTGAACTACCCGCGGGCTACGAGCAGTACTTC. Its protein is CASSELPAGYEQYF.

V gene TRBV5-1 combines with J gene TRBJ1-1; no clear D gene. Germline CDR1 SGHRS, CDR2 YFSETQ. There are 12 residues in the CDR3. With 1 base removed from V and 3 bases from J, the gap between germline ends came to 4 bases. The CDR3 region is CASSLWDTEAFF. CDR3 in DNA: TGCGCCAGCAGCTTGTGGGACACTGAAGCTTTCTTT.

This chain joins TRBV27 and TRBJ2-7; TRBD2 matches at 10 bases. The V and J ends lost 2 bases and 2 bases, in that order; junction bases with no gene match: 6. This CDR3 is built from 16 residues. Germline lookup yields CDR1 MNHEY and CDR2 SMNVEV (reference sequence). For the CDR3, the DNA is TGTGCCAGCAGTTTAGAGGGGCTAGCGGGAGCCTACGAGCAGTACTTC. This codes for CASSLEGLAGAYEQYF.

V usage is TRBV18 and J usage is TRBJ2-5; D may be TRBD1 (5 bases). In germline, CDR1 is KGHSH, CDR2 LQKENI. Trimming removed 3 bases from V and 4 bases from J, with 12 bases in between. This CDR3 has 14 amino acids. DNA for the CDR3: TGTGCCAGCTCACCCATCAGGGTTCCAGAGACCCAGTACTTC. Protein product: CASSPIRVPETQYF.

The chain recombines TRBV18 with TRBJ2-7; 9 positions match TRBD1. Germline loops: CDR1 KGHSH, CDR2 LQKENI. The CDR3 consists of 19 residues. The V and J ends lost 1 base and 4 bases, in that order; junction bases with no gene match: 17. Here the CDR3 DNA reads TGTGCCAGCTCACCACGTGGGGGACAGGGAAGCCGAACAATGTACGAGCAGTACTTC. Residues: CASSPRGGQGSRTMYEQYF.

The chain is built from TRBV9 and TRBJ1-2, with D maybe TRBD1 (6 bases). Germline V gene data show CDR1 as SGDLS and CDR2 as YYNGEE. CDR3 length: 12 amino acids. Deletions cut 4 bases from V and 8 bases from J, with 12 bases between. The CDR3 here is CASSLQGQGYTF. In DNA, the CDR3 is TGTGCCAGCAGCCTACAGGGTCAGGGCTACACCTTC.

The chain employs TRBV28 and TRBJ1-5; D ambiguous. Germline values: CDR1 MDHEN, CDR2 SYDVKM. The CDR3 runs to 13 residues. Trimming removed 6 bases at V and 7 bases at J, with 13 bases between. CDR3 nucleotide sequence: TGTGCCAGCAGCTCTAACCCTGACCAGCCCCAGCATTTT. Translated, it gives CASSSNPDQPQHF.

This rearrangement joins TRBV9 to TRBJ1-5, with D hard to call. This CDR3 region has 14 residues. Trimming cost V 1 base and J 1 base, with 6 bases left between them. Germline V CDR1 and CDR2: SGDLS, YYNGEE. The CDR3 reads CASSVSDSNQPQHF. CDR3 DNA: TGTGCCAGCAGCGTATCTGACAGCAATCAGCCCCAGCATTTT.

This rearrangement joins TRBV7-8 to TRBJ2-7; TRBD2 agrees at 10 bases. This CDR3 spans 15 amino acids. Germline CDR1 reads SGHVS; CDR2 reads FQNEAQ. Trimming cost V 4 bases and J 3 bases; bases outside gene matches: 6. The DNA of the CDR3 is TGTGCCAGCAGCTGGACTAGCGGAGCGATCTACGAGCAGTACTTC. Amino acids: CASSWTSGAIYEQYF.

Note on this clone: A read error may produce the germline difference seen at one junction end. As DNA, the CDR3 is TGTACCAGCAGTGTCACAGGGTACGAGCAGTACTTC. Its protein product is CTSSVTGYEQYF. The gene calls are TRBV28 and TRBJ2-7, with a possible D match to TRBD1 (6 bases). CDR3 size: 12 residues. CDR1 is MDHEN and CDR2 is SYDVKM in the germline V gene. The full variable domain, with the rest looked up from reference TRBV28 and TRBJ2-7, is DVKVTQSSRYLVKRTGEKVFLECVQDMDHENMFWYRQDPGLGLRLIYFSYDVKMKEKGDIPEGYSVSREKKERFSLILESASTNQTSMYLCTSSVTGYEQYFGPGTRLTVT.

This chain uses TRBV7-9 with TRBJ2-5; TRBD1 matches at 9 bases. V lost 6 bases and J lost 5; bases outside the gene matches: 13. CDR1 SEHNR and CDR2 FQNEAQ come from the germline V gene (reference sequence). This CDR3 has 16 amino acids. The CDR3 reads CASSLLTGGPGETQYF. The CDR3 DNA sequence: TGTGCCAGCAGTCTTCTTACAGGGGGCCCAGGCGAGACCCAGTACTTC.

The CDR3 coding sequence is TGTGCCAGCAGCAAAGGAGGAACGCAGGGGCTATCCTACGAGCAGTACTTC. Protein sequence: CASSKGGTQGLSYEQYF. This chain connects TRBV21-1 to TRBJ2-7; TRBD1 is the table's D call, not checked against the DNA. TRBV21-1 is labeled a pseudogene. The CDR3 is 17 amino acids.

The chain links TRBV6-6 to TRBJ1-4, with 8 bases lining up with TRBD1. The V segment lost 6 bases and the J segment 7 bases; nucleotides outside the gene matches: 7. The CDR3 is 14 amino acids. Germline V gives CDR1 MNHNY, CDR2 SVGAGI (reference sequence). The CDR3 reads CASSPGQGGEKLFF. The CDR3 DNA sequence: TGTGCCAGCAGCCCTGGACAGGGTGGTGAAAAACTGTTTTTT.